The T cell receptor (beta chain) under discussion was sequenced for a study of T cell responses to AZD1222 COVID-19 vaccine. At the level of the study: Second-dose timings of about 4 or about 12 weeks were pooled. Study-wide points: In all cases, repertoires were sampled only after the peak T cell response. Only a handful of AZD1222 recipients were seropositive at baseline. White British donors predominated, females outnumbered males, and clonal diversity was possibly underestimated.

The method was immunoSEQ multiplex PCR; TCRdb's version includes in-frame clones alone and lacks a portion of them. The sample includes about 150,000 clones, roughly 92% of them seen just once. A word on this clone: No antigen is known for it.

V was cut by 6 bases and J by 3 bases, with 18 bases left in between. The CDR3 runs 15 residues. CDR1 and CDR2 from the germline V gene are SNHLY and FYNNEI. This chain joins TRBV2 and TRBJ2-7; TRBD1 is a possible D gene (6 bases). The receptor's source is an adult in good health. The sequenced sample was peripheral blood, obtained on day 0 of AZD1222 vaccination. CDR3 residues: CASSLSVTGRYEQYF. CDR3 sequence (DNA): TGTGCCAGCAGCTTATCAGTGACAGGACGCTACGAGCAGTACTTC.